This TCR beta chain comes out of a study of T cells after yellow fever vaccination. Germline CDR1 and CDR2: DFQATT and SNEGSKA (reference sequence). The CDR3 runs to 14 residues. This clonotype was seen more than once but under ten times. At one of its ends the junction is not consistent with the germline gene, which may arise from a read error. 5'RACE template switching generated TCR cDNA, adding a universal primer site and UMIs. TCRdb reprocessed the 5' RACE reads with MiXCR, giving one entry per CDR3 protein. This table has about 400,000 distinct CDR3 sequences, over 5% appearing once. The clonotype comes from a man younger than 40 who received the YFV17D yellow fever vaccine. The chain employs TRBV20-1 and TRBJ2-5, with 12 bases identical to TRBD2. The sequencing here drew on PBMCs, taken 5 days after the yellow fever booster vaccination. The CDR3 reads CSSSGRGPWETQYF. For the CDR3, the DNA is TGCAGTTCTAGCGGGAGGGGACCTTGGGAGACCCAGTACTTC.